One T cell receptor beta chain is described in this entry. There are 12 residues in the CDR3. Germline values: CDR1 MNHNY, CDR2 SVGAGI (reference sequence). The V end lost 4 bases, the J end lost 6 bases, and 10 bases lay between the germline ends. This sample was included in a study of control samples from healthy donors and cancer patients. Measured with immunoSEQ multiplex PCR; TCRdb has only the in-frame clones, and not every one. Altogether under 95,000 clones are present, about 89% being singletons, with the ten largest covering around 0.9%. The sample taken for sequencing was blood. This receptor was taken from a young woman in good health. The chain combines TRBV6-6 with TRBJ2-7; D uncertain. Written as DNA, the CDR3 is TGTGCCAGCAGTTGGATACCTAGCGAGCAGTACTTC. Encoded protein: CASSWIPSEQYF.